This T cell receptor (beta chain) was recorded in a study of blood T cell repertoires in COVID-19. Germline V lookup: CDR1 SGHAT, CDR2 FQNNGV. V lost 4 bases to trimming and J lost 8 bases, with 20 bases between them. CDR3 length: 15 amino acids. Original methodology: Reference gene primer amplification gave estimated nucleated cell counts. Assay: immunoSEQ multiplex PCR; the TCRdb copy retains only in-frame clones and omits some. V and J calls and clone size are given by that table; D and trimming were obtained from the DNA. The table shows over 120,000 clones, with about 80% occurring only once. The TCR sequence derives from a man between 70 and 80 years old who had recovered from COVID-19. This sequence joins TRBV11-2 and TRBJ1-2; D may be TRBD1 (6 bases). The sample taken for sequencing was peripheral blood. The CDR3 bases are TGTGCCAGCAGCTCCCTTAAGGGGGGGGGAAGCGGCTACACCTTC. Translation gives CASSSLKGGGSGYTF.